Listed below are T cell receptor beta chains from one sample, sequenced in a study of monozygotic twins with inflammatory bowel disease. TCRdb re-called the 5' RACE reads, yielding one record per CDR3 amino acid sequence without DNA. In total, the table holds more than 110,000 distinct CDR3 sequences. Sequencing was done on a sample of blood. These receptors came from a human donor with ulcerative colitis or Crohn's disease, or a healthy co-twin of an affected twin (not recorded which). CDR3s include the opening cysteine and the closing phenylalanine or tryptophan.

v_call: TRBV4-3; j_call: TRBJ2-1; cdr3_aa: CASSQGLTGSDEQFF
v_call: TRBV4-2; j_call: TRBJ1-1; cdr3_aa: CASSQDPVPGSGTEAFF
v_call: TRBV7-3; j_call: TRBJ2-7; cdr3_aa: CASSPQLQGVIAYEQYF
v_call: TRBV4-1; j_call: TRBJ2-5; cdr3_aa: CASSQDLGDSSWRLSQETQYF
v_call: TRBV5-6; j_call: TRBJ2-5; cdr3_aa: CASRLLSSGTETQYF
v_call: TRBV5-1; j_call: TRBJ1-3; cdr3_aa: CASSLGASGNTIYF
v_call: TRBV12-3/TRBV12-4; j_call: TRBJ1-1; cdr3_aa: CASSSEETLTEAFF
v_call: TRBV4-2; j_call: TRBJ2-2; cdr3_aa: CASSQDRASGSTGELFF
v_call: TRBV18; j_call: TRBJ1-5; cdr3_aa: CASTLQGNQPQHF
v_call: TRBV12-3/TRBV12-4; j_call: TRBJ1-1; cdr3_aa: CASSPGLVGGMNTEAFF
v_call: TRBV6-5; j_call: TRBJ1-1; cdr3_aa: CASSYGKGSTEAFF
v_call: TRBV20-1; j_call: TRBJ2-5; cdr3_aa: CSARALGTKRETQYF
v_call: TRBV24-1; j_call: TRBJ2-3; cdr3_aa: CATSDLTRGGTDTQYF
v_call: TRBV9; j_call: TRBJ1-3; cdr3_aa: CASSLRTGSGNTIYF
v_call: TRBV20-1; j_call: TRBJ2-7; cdr3_aa: CSASPGGVYEQYF
v_call: TRBV6-5; j_call: TRBJ2-7; cdr3_aa: CASSSPRRKSYEQYF
v_call: TRBV5-1; j_call: TRBJ2-1; cdr3_aa: CASSLDTSGYNEQFF
v_call: TRBV20-1; j_call: TRBJ2-5; cdr3_aa: CSARDPGRLGETQYF
v_call: TRBV20-1; j_call: TRBJ2-3; cdr3_aa: CSASRRDTQYF
v_call: TRBV28; j_call: TRBJ1-4; cdr3_aa: CASSLPGSPNEKLFF
v_call: TRBV20-1; j_call: TRBJ2-1; cdr3_aa: CSAARSTSGKNEQFF
v_call: TRBV7-8; j_call: TRBJ2-5; cdr3_aa: CASSLDRAGDGETQYF
v_call: TRBV5-5; j_call: TRBJ2-7; cdr3_aa: CASTAGGRIYEQYF
v_call: TRBV28; j_call: TRBJ2-7; cdr3_aa: CASIGVPYEQYF
v_call: TRBV2; j_call: TRBJ2-3; cdr3_aa: CASSEETSGSTDTQYF
v_call: TRBV12-3/TRBV12-4; j_call: TRBJ1-1; cdr3_aa: CASSTRTGNTEAFF
v_call: TRBV5-1; j_call: TRBJ1-4; cdr3_aa: CASSPRGGAATNEKLFF
v_call: TRBV7-7; j_call: TRBJ2-5; cdr3_aa: CASSPRGETRALYQETQYF
v_call: TRBV7-9; j_call: TRBJ1-6; cdr3_aa: CASSWAESSPLHF
v_call: TRBV3-1; j_call: TRBJ2-7; cdr3_aa: CASSRPGGYEQYF
v_call: TRBV7-9; j_call: TRBJ2-5; cdr3_aa: CASSSRDRGVQETQYF
v_call: TRBV5-4; j_call: TRBJ2-7; cdr3_aa: CASSGTSGSRTSYEQYF
v_call: TRBV6-5; j_call: TRBJ1-5; cdr3_aa: CASSYQHSNQPQHF
v_call: TRBV20-1; j_call: TRBJ1-1; cdr3_aa: CSASNPGSNTEAFF
v_call: TRBV29-1; j_call: TRBJ2-2; cdr3_aa: CSVEVSQGGRRELFF
v_call: TRBV12-3/TRBV12-4; j_call: TRBJ1-2; cdr3_aa: CASMGGTSISF
v_call: TRBV5-1; j_call: TRBJ2-7; cdr3_aa: CASREMTISSYEQYF
v_call: TRBV28; j_call: TRBJ2-1; cdr3_aa: CASRLTGGGDEQFF
v_call: TRBV30; j_call: TRBJ1-1; cdr3_aa: CAWNSPPEAFF
v_call: TRBV5-1; j_call: TRBJ1-5; cdr3_aa: CASSRGGAGGQPQHF
v_call: TRBV20-1; j_call: TRBJ2-1; cdr3_aa: CSAAGSGRLNEQFF